This TCR beta chain came from a study of regulatory T cells in long-lasting Graves disease. Overall study findings and caveats: Clonotypes that were public and shared totalled roughly 3,000 in persistent patients versus approximately 970 in new patients.

V was trimmed by 0 bases and J by 5 bases, leaving 9 bases between them. There are 15 residues in the CDR3. Germline V gene lookup returns CDR1 SGDLS and CDR2 YYNGEE. Building of the TCR beta libraries involved iRepertoire HTBI primers and Arm-PCR of CDR3 regions. A single record per CDR3 protein comes from TCRdb applying MiXCR to the multiplex PCR reads. The sample carries hundreds of thousands of distinct CDR3 sequences, about 13% recorded once. Notes on this clonotype: Its specificity is unknown.

This sample's time point: newly diagnosed GD, antithyroid drugs for less than 3 months. RNA extracted from PBMCs served as the sequencing template. The data were also submitted as part of a second study, on T cells in Graves' hyperthyroidism and ophthalmopathy.

The sequence derives from a man aged 30-40 years with Graves disease. Sequencing used peripheral blood mononuclear cells (PBMCs), obtained at new diagnosis, from a patient treated with antithyroid drugs. V gene TRBV9 combines with J gene TRBJ1-6, with a tentative D call TRBD1 (5 bases). CDR3 amino acids: CASSVVGGNNSPLHF. The CDR3 region has the DNA TGTGCCAGCAGCGTAGTGGGGGGGAATAATTCACCCCTCCACTTT.